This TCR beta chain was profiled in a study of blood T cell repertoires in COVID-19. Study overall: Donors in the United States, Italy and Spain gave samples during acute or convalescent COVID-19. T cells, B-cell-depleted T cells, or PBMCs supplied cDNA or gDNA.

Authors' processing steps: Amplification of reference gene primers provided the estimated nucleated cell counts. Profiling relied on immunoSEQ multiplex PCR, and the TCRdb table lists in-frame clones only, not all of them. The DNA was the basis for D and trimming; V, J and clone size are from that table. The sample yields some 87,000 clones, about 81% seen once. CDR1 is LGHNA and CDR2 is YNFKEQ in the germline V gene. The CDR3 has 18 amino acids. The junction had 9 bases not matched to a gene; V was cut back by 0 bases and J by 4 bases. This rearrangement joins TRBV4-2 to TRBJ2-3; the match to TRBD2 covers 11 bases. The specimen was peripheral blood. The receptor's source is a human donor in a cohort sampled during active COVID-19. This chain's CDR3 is CASSQEVRLAGGADTQYF. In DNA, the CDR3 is TGTGCCAGCAGCCAAGAGGTGCGGCTAGCGGGGGGAGCAGATACGCAGTATTTT.